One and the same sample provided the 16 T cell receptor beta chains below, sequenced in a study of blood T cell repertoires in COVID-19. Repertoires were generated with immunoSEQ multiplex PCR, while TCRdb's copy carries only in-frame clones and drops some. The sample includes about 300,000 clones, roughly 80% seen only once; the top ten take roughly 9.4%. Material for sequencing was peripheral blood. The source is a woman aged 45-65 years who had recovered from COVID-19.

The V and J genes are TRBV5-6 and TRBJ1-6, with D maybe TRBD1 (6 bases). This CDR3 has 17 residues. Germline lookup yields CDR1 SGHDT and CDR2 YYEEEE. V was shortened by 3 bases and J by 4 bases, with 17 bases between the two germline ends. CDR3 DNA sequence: TGTGCCAGCAGCTCTGGGAAGGACAGAGCATATAATTCACCCCTCCACTTT. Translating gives CASSSGKDRAYNSPLHF. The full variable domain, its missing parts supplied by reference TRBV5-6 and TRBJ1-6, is DAGVTQSPTHLIKTRGQQVTLRCSPKSGHDTVSWYQQALGQGPQFIFQYYEEEERQRGNFPDRFSGHQFPNYSSELNVNALLLGDSALYLCASSSGKDRAYNSPLHFGNGTRLTVT.

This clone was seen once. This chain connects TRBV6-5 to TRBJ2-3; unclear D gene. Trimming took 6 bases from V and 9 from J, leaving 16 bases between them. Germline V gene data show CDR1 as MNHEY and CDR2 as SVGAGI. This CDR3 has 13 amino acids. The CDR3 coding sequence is TGTGCCAGCAGCAGGCACACAGATGGAACGCAGTATTTT. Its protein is CASSRHTDGTQYF.

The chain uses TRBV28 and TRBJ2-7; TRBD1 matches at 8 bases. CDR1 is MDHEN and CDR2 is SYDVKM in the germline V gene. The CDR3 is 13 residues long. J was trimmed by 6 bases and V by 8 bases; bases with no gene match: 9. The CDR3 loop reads CASSIQGVGEQYF. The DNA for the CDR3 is TGTGCCAGCTCCATACAGGGGGTCGGCGAGCAGTACTTC.

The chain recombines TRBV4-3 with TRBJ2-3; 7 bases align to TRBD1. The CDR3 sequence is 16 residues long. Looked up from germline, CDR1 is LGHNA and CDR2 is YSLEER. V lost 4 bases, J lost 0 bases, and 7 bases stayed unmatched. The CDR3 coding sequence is TGCGCCAGCAGCCCAAGACAGGGACACAGCACAGATACGCAGTATTTT. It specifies CASSPRQGHSTDTQYF.

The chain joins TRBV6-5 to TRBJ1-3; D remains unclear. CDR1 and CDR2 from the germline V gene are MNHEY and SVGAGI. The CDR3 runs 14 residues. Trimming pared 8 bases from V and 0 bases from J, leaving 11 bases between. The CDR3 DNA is TGTGCCAGCCGGCGGGCTCACTCTGGAAACACCATATATTTT. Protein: CASRRAHSGNTIYF.

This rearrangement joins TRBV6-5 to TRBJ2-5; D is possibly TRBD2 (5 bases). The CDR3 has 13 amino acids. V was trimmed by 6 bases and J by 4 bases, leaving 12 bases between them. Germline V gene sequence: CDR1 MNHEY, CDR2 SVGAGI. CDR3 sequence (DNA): TGTGCCAGCAGCCTACCCGGGGTAGAGACCCAGTACTTC. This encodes CASSLPGVETQYF.

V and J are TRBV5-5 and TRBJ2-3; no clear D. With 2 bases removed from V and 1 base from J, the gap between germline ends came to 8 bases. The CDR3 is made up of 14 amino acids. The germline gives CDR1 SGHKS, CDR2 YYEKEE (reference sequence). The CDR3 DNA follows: TGTGCCAGCAGCTTTAACCGAGGCACAGATACGCAGTATTTT. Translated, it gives CASSFNRGTDTQYF.

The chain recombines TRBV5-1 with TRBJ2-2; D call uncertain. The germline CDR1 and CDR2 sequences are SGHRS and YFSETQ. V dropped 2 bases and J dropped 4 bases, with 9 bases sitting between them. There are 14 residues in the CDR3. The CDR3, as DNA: TGCGCCAGCAGCTTCGACTGGAGCACCGGGGAGCTGTTTTTT. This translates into CASSFDWSTGELFF. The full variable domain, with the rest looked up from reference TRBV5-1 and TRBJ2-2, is KAGVTQTPRYLIKTRGQQVTLSCSPISGHRSVSWYQQTPGQGLQFLFEYFSETQRNKGNFPGRFSGRQFSNSRSEMNVSTLELGDSALYLCASSFDWSTGELFFGEGSRLTVL.

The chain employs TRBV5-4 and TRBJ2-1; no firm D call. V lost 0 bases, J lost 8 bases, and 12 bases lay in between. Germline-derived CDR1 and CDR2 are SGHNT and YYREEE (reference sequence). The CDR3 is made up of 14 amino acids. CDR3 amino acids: CASSLGLVGDEQFF. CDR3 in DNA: TGTGCCAGCAGCTTGGGACTGGTAGGCGATGAGCAGTTCTTC.

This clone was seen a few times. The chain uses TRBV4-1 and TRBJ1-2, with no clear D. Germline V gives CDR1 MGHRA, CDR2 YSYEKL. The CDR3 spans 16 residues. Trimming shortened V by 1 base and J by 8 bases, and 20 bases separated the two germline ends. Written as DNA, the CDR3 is TGCGCCAGCAGCCAAGTTCGAGCCGCGATGCATAAGGGCTACACCTTC. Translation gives CASSQVRAAMHKGYTF.

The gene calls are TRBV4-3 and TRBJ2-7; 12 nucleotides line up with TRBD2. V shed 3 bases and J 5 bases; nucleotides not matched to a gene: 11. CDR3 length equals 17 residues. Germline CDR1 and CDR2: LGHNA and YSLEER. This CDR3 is CASSQELAGGTSHEQYF. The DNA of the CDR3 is TGCGCCAGCAGCCAGGAACTAGCGGGAGGAACTAGCCACGAGCAGTACTTC.

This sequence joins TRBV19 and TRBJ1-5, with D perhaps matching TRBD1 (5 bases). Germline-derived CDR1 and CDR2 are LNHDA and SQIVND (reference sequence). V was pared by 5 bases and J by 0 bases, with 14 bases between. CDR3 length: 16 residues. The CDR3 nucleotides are TGTGCCAGTAGTTACTCCGGGGGTTATAGCAATCAGCCCCAGCATTTT. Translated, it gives CASSYSGGYSNQPQHF.

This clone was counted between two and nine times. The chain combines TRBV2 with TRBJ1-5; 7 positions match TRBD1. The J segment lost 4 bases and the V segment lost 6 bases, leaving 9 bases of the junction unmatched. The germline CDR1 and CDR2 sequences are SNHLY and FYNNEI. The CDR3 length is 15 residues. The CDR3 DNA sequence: TGTGCCAGCAGCCCCCGAGTGACAGGGAATCAGCCCCAGCATTTT. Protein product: CASSPRVTGNQPQHF.

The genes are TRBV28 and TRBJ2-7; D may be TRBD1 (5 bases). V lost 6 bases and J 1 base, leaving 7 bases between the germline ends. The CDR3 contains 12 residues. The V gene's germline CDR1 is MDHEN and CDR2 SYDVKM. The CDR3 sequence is CASRDTSYEQYF. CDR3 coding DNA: TGTGCCAGCAGGGACACTTCCTACGAGCAGTACTTC.

CDR3 coding DNA: TGTGCCAGCAGCCCTAACGCCCCTTCGAACACCGGGGAGCTGTTTTTT. Its translation is CASSPNAPSNTGELFF. This chain links TRBV4-2 with TRBJ2-2; no firm D call. Per the germline V gene, CDR1 is LGHNA and CDR2 is YNFKEQ. The V end was cut by 4 bases, the J end by 0 bases, with 12 bases between. The CDR3 loop spans 16 amino acids.

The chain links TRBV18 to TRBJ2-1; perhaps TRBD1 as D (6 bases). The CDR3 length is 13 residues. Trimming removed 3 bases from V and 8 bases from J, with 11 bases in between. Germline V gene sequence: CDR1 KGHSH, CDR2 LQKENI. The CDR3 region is CASSPAGVDEQFF. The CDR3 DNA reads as TGTGCCAGCTCACCGGCAGGGGTCGATGAGCAGTTCTTC. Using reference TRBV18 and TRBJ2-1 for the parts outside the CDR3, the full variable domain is NAGVMQNPRHLVRRRGQEARLRCSPMKGHSHVYWYRQLPEEGLKFMVYLQKENIIDESGMPKERFSAEFPKEGPSILRIQQVVRGDSAAYFCASSPAGVDEQFFGPGTRLTVL.